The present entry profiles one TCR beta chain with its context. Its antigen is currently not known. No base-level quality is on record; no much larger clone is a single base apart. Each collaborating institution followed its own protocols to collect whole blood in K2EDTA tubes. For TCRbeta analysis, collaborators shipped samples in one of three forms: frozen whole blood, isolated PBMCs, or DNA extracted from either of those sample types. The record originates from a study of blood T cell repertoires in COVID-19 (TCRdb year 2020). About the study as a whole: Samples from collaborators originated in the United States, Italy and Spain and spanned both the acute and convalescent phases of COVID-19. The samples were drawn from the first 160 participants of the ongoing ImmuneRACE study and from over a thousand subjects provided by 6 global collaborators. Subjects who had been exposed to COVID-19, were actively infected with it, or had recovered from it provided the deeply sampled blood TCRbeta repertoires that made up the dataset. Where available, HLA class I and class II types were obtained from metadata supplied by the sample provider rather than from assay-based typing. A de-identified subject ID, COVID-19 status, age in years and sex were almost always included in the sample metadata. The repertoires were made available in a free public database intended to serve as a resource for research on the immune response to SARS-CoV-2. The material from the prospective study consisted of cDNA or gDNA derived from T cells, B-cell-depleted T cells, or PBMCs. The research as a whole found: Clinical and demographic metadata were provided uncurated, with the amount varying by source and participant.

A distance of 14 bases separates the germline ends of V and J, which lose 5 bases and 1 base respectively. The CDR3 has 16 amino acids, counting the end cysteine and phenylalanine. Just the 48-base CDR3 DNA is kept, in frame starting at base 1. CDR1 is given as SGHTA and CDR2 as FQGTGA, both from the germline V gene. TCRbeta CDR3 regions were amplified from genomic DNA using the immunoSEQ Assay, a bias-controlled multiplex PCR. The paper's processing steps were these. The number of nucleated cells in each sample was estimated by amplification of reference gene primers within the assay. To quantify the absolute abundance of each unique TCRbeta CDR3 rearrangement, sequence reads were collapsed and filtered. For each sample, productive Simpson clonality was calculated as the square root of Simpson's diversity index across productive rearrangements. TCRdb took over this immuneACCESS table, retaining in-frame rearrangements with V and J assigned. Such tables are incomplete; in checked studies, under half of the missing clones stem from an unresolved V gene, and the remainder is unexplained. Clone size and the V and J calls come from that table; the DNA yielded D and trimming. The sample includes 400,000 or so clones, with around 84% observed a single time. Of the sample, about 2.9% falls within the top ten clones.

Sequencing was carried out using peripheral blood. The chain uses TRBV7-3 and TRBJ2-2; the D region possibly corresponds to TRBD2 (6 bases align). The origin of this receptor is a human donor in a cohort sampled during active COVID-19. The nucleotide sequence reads TGTGCCAGCAGCCCTTTGGGGGGTTTGAACACCGGGGAGCTGTTTTTT. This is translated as CASSPLGGLNTGELFF.